The clone carrying this T cell receptor beta chain is medium-sized by share. This sample is drawn from a study of breast tumors, draining lymph nodes, adjacent tissues. TCRdb passed the multiplex PCR reads through MiXCR, listing each CDR3 protein once. The sample has about 21,000 distinct CDR3 sequences, 41% seen once; the top ten hold around 22%. Sequencing was performed on breast tumor tissue. The receptor comes from a female donor with breast cancer. Some clones in this sample may be carry-over from other donors' samples.

CDR3 DNA sequence: TGTGCCAGCAGCTTGGGGACCCCCCAAGAGACCCAGTACTTC. This sequence encodes CASSLGTPQETQYF. This sequence joins TRBV7-2 and TRBJ2-5; the D gene could be TRBD1 or TRBD2 (5 bases each). The CDR3 runs to 14 residues. Germline values: CDR1 SGHTA, CDR2 FQGNSA. Deletions cut 3 bases from V and 1 base from J, with 9 bases between.